One sample yielded the 21 T cell receptor beta chains listed below, sequenced in a study of cytomegalovirus exposure and HLA in healthy donors. Both 60 Vbeta primers and 13 Jbeta primers went into the PCR. Sequencing used immunoSEQ multiplex PCR; TCRdb keeps in-frame clones, though not all of them. This sample has around 130,000 clones, with 80% to 90% found just once. Sequenced sample: PBMCs. The receptors were gathered from a woman between 35 and 50 years old in good health and CMV-seropositive.

V is TRBV29-1 and J is TRBJ2-7; 10 bases agree with TRBD1. The CDR3 totals 13 residues. In germline, CDR1 is SQVTM, CDR2 ANQGSEA. The V gene end was trimmed by 7 bases and the J gene end by 6 bases; junction bases not matched to a gene: 9. The CDR3 spells CSAADRGWGEQYF. CDR3 in DNA: TGCAGCGCAGCGGACAGGGGGTGGGGCGAGCAGTACTTC.

This chain uses TRBV6-6 with TRBJ2-7; 9 bases are a match to TRBD1. The CDR3 contains 15 residues. Germline lookup yields CDR1 MNHNY and CDR2 SVGAGI (reference sequence). J lost 5 bases, V lost 5 bases, and 10 bases had no gene match. CDR3 DNA sequence: TGTGCCAGCAGTCATGCTACAGGGGGCGCGGACGAGCAGTACTTC. It yields the protein CASSHATGGADEQYF.

A single count supports this clone. The chain has TRBV4-3 and TRBJ1-2, with 7 bases matching TRBD1. In germline, CDR1 is LGHNA, CDR2 YSLEER. Germline trimming cut 0 bases from V and 6 bases from J; bases unmatched to any gene: 7. The CDR3 contains 15 residues. The CDR3 region has the DNA TGCGCCAGCAGCCAAGATGGAGGGACAGCTCATGGCTACACCTTC. Translating it yields CASSQDGGTAHGYTF.

The chain carries TRBV9 and TRBJ1-3, with D uncertain. This CDR3 has 15 amino acids. Trimming removed 0 bases from V and 0 bases from J, with 7 bases in between. Germline V gene data show CDR1 as SGDLS and CDR2 as YYNGEE. CDR3 nucleotides: TGTGCCAGCAGCGTAGGCACAGACTCTGGAAACACCATATATTTT. Encoded protein: CASSVGTDSGNTIYF.

The chain links TRBV6-5 to TRBJ2-5; D remains ambiguous. Germline-derived CDR1 and CDR2 are MNHEY and SVGAGI. The CDR3 spans 13 residues. Trimming removed 4 bases from V and 2 bases from J, with 8 bases in between. The CDR3 region is CASSLRLQETQYF. The CDR3 bases are TGTGCCAGCAGTTTACGACTGCAAGAGACCCAGTACTTC.

The rearrangement joins TRBV19 to TRBJ2-7; 8 nucleotides agree with TRBD1. This CDR3 has 13 residues. The trim removed 8 bases at V and 3 bases at J, leaving 6 bases unmatched. CDR1 is LNHDA and CDR2 is SQIVND in the germline V gene (reference sequence). CDR3 nucleotides: TGTGCCAGTTCGACAGGGGTAGTCTACGAGCAGTACTTC. This gives the protein CASSTGVVYEQYF.

The rearrangement links TRBV6-5 to TRBJ1-1, with a weak D call TRBD1 (5 bases). This CDR3 has 14 amino acids. Trimming took 10 bases from V and 0 from J, leaving 15 bases between them. Germline V gene sequence: CDR1 MNHEY, CDR2 SVGAGI. CDR3 sequence (DNA): TGTGCCACCCGGTGGGGCAGCATGAACACTGAAGCTTTCTTT. As protein: CATRWGSMNTEAFF.

The V call is TRBV4-1, the J call TRBJ1-1; D gene ambiguous. Per the germline V gene, CDR1 is MGHRA and CDR2 is YSYEKL. The V and J ends lost 0 bases and 0 bases respectively, with 8 bases between them. This CDR3 spans 15 amino acids. The CDR3 coding sequence is TGCGCCAGCAGCCAAGAGACAAGCCTGAACACTGAAGCTTTCTTT. It encodes CASSQETSLNTEAFF.

Here the CDR3 DNA reads TGCGCCAGCAGTCCCGCGGGAGAGCCAGAAGAGACCCAGTACTTC. This codes for CASSPAGEPEETQYF. V and J are TRBV5-1 and TRBJ2-5, with 7 positions matching TRBD2. The CDR3 runs 15 residues. J gave up 3 bases and V 5 bases, and 10 bases lay outside the gene matches. From germline, CDR1 is SGHRS and CDR2 YFSETQ. Full variable domain (remainder filled in from reference TRBV5-1 and TRBJ2-5): KAGVTQTPRYLIKTRGQQVTLSCSPISGHRSVSWYQQTPGQGLQFLFEYFSETQRNKGNFPGRFSGRQFSNSRSEMNVSTLELGDSALYLCASSPAGEPEETQYFGPGTRLLVL.

J is TRBJ1-6 and V is TRBV25-1; D is uncertain. The CDR3 totals 13 residues. Trimming took off 8 bases at V and 12 bases at J, with 17 bases between the two ends. Germline V gene lookup returns CDR1 MGHDK and CDR2 SYGVNS. The CDR3 sequence is CASRARGGIPLHF. The CDR3 bases are TGTGCCAGCCGGGCCCGTGGCGGGATACCCCTCCACTTT.

The chain joins TRBV29-1 to TRBJ2-5; the D gene is possibly TRBD1 (6 bases). The J call is uncertain, as TRBJ2-7 better fits the DNA end. Germline V gives CDR1 SQVTM, CDR2 ANQGSEA. The CDR3 sequence is 14 residues long. The CDR3 reads CSVDRPGASYEQYF. As DNA, the CDR3 is TGCAGCGTTGACAGACCAGGGGCCTCCTACGAGCAGTACTTC.

The V gene is TRBV18, the J gene TRBJ1-1, with D hard to call. Germline loops: CDR1 KGHSH, CDR2 LQKENI. V lost 2 bases, J lost 6 bases, and 16 bases lay in between. The CDR3 extends over 15 amino acids. CDR3 sequence reads: CASSPRREMDSEAFF. For the CDR3, the DNA is TGTGCCAGCTCACCAAGGCGGGAGATGGACTCTGAAGCTTTCTTT. Filled out from reference TRBV18 and TRBJ1-1, the complete variable domain reads NAGVMQNPRHLVRRRGQEARLRCSPMKGHSHVYWYRQLPEEGLKFMVYLQKENIIDESGMPKERFSAEFPKEGPSILRIQQVVRGDSAAYFCASSPRREMDSEAFFGQGTRLTVV.

This chain links TRBV4-3 with TRBJ1-2, with D tentatively TRBD1 (5 bases). The CDR3 consists of 16 residues. Germline CDR1 reads LGHNA; CDR2 reads YSLEER. V was pared by 0 bases and J by 4 bases, with 15 bases between. CDR3 nucleotide sequence: TGCGCCAGCAGCCAAGATTATAGTGACAGACGCTATGGCTACACCTTC. Protein sequence: CASSQDYSDRRYGYTF.

This chain joins TRBV9 and TRBJ1-2; TRBD1 matches at 9 bases. Germline V lookup: CDR1 SGDLS, CDR2 YYNGEE. J was trimmed by 5 bases and V by 5 bases; bases with no gene match: 28. There are 21 residues in the CDR3. The CDR3 DNA sequence: TGTGCCAGCAGTCGGGATCTACAGGGGGCGGGGGCTGGCGCGGTCCCGTATGGCTACACCTTC. Translated, it gives CASSRDLQGAGAGAVPYGYTF. Combining the CDR3 with reference TRBV9 and TRBJ1-2 gives the whole variable domain DSGVTQTPKHLITATGQRVTLRCSPRSGDLSVYWYQQSLDQGLQFLIQYYNGEERAKGNILERFSAQQFPDLHSELNLSSLELGDSALYFCASSRDLQGAGAGAVPYGYTFGSGTRLTVV.

The rearrangement uses TRBV9 and TRBJ2-2, with D possibly being TRBD2 (6 bases). Trimming stripped 4 bases from V and 7 bases from J, with 17 bases between. Germline lookup yields CDR1 SGDLS and CDR2 YYNGEE. The CDR3 is 15 residues long. The CDR3: CASSRERVDIGELFF. The CDR3 DNA reads TGTGCCAGCAGCCGGGAGCGGGTGGATATCGGGGAGCTGTTTTTT.

The chain is built from TRBV5-4 and TRBJ2-7; TRBD2 might be the D (5 bases). V lost 0 bases to trimming and J lost 2 bases, with 12 bases between them. This CDR3 comprises 15 residues. Per germline, CDR1 SGHNT and CDR2 YYREEE (reference sequence). CDR3 nucleotide sequence: TGTGCCAGCAGCTTGGGACTATCCCCTACCTACGAGCAGTACTTC. Protein product: CASSLGLSPTYEQYF.

The CDR3 nucleotides are TGTGCCAGCAGCCCCGGGAGAAATAACTATGGCTACACCTTC. It is translated as CASSPGRNNYGYTF. The chain has TRBV6-4 and TRBJ1-2, with D hard to call. The CDR3 covers 14 residues. The ends were cut back, 6 bases at V and 1 base at J, with 12 bases in the middle. The germline V gene encodes CDR1 MRHNA and CDR2 SNTAGT.

The chain couples TRBV4-1 to TRBJ1-4; D gene unclear. The CDR3 covers 16 residues. Germline V gives CDR1 MGHRA, CDR2 YSYEKL. Trimming shortened V by 0 bases and J by 7 bases, and 15 bases separated the two germline ends. CDR3 amino acids: CASSQDFAVGGEKLFF. CDR3 in DNA: TGCGCCAGCAGCCAAGATTTCGCGGTCGGAGGTGAAAAACTGTTTTTT.

The rearrangement joins TRBV2 to TRBJ2-3; TRBD1 matches at 8 bases. The junction had 5 bases not matched to a gene; V was cut back by 11 bases and J by 1 base. Germline V CDR1 and CDR2: SNHLY, FYNNEI. The CDR3 runs to 13 residues. CDR3 sequence reads: CAVETGGTDTQYF. CDR3 bases: TGTGCCGTGGAGACAGGGGGCACAGATACGCAGTATTTT.

J is TRBJ1-4 and V is TRBV6-5, with D maybe TRBD1 (5 bases). Germline V gene lookup returns CDR1 MNHEY and CDR2 SVGAGI. The ends were cut back, 2 bases at V and 5 bases at J, with 15 bases in the middle. The CDR3 loop spans 16 amino acids. The CDR3 reads CASSYPFNGGNEKLFF. The DNA for the CDR3 is TGTGCCAGCAGTTACCCCTTTAATGGGGGGAATGAAAAACTGTTTTTT.

The V and J genes are TRBV9 and TRBJ2-2; D unresolved. Trimming left V 3 bases short and J 4 bases short, with 16 bases between. The CDR3 length is 16 residues. Germline V gene data show CDR1 as SGDLS and CDR2 as YYNGEE. The CDR3, as DNA: TGTGCCAGCAGCGCAGCGTCGAGTTCCCTCACCGGGGAGCTGTTTTTT. This codes for CASSAASSSLTGELFF.